The 28 T cell receptor beta chains below were found in one sample sequenced in a study of blood T cell repertoires in COVID-19. Using immunoSEQ multiplex PCR, the repertoire was profiled, and TCRdb retains in-frame clones only, with some absent. Among around 18,000 clones listed, roughly 87% were seen once. Sequenced sample: peripheral blood. The receptors come from a man aged 55 to 70 with active COVID-19.

The chain links TRBV10-3 to TRBJ2-1; possibly TRBD2 for D (6 bases). Germline V CDR1 and CDR2: ENHRY, SYGVKD. V lost 3 bases and J 9 bases, leaving 18 bases between the germline ends. The CDR3 has 15 residues. As DNA, the CDR3 is TGTGCCATCAGTGATGGGGCGGGGTTCGTCGGTGAGCAGTTCTTC. This gives the protein CAISDGAGFVGEQFF.

The J gene is TRBJ2-3, the V gene TRBV7-2; a possible D gene is TRBD2 (5 bases). Germline CDR1 and CDR2: SGHTA and FQGNSA. Trimming left V 7 bases short and J 0 bases short, with 11 bases between. The CDR3 has 14 amino acids. The CDR3 DNA reads TGTGCCAGCATCGGACTTCCCAGCACAGATACGCAGTATTTT. Amino acid sequence: CASIGLPSTDTQYF.

The CDR3 loop reads CASSRTAYSNQPQHF. CDR3 DNA sequence: TGTGCCAGCAGCCGGACAGCTTATAGCAATCAGCCCCAGCATTTT. The rearrangement links TRBV6-2 or TRBV6-3 to TRBJ1-5; TRBD1 is a possible D gene (6 bases). The CDR3 extends over 15 amino acids. Germline V gives CDR1 MNHEY, CDR2 SVGEGT. The V and J ends lost 6 bases and 0 bases respectively, with 12 bases between them.

J is TRBJ1-6 and V is TRBV18; TRBD1 matches 10 bases. Germline V gene lookup returns CDR1 KGHSH and CDR2 LQKENI. V gave up 3 bases and J gave up 9 bases; unmatched junction bases: 2. The CDR3 is made up of 14 amino acids. This chain's CDR3 is CASSPGQGGSPLHF. The CDR3 nucleotides are TGTGCCAGCTCACCCGGACAGGGGGGTTCACCCCTCCACTTT.

The J gene is TRBJ2-1, the V gene TRBV5-1; weak D call: TRBD1 (5 bases). From germline, CDR1 is SGHRS and CDR2 YFSETQ. V lost 0 bases and J lost 9, with 13 bases in between. This CDR3 has 14 residues. CDR3 amino acids: CASSLATGRSEQFF. CDR3 bases: TGCGCCAGCAGCTTGGCCACAGGACGGAGTGAGCAGTTCTTC.

This rearrangement joins TRBV4-1 to TRBJ2-1; D may be TRBD1 (6 bases). There are 14 residues in the CDR3. The V gene lost 0 bases and the J gene lost 7 bases, with 10 bases spanning the gap. CDR1 is MGHRA, CDR2 YSYEKL, per germline. CDR3: CASSQDLRGNEQFF. As DNA, the CDR3 is TGCGCCAGCAGCCAAGACCTGAGGGGGAATGAGCAGTTCTTC.

The rearrangement joins TRBV4-1 to TRBJ1-1; D not resolved. CDR3 size: 15 residues. Trimming stripped 3 bases from V and 4 bases from J, with 15 bases between. Per the germline V gene, CDR1 is MGHRA and CDR2 is YSYEKL. CDR3 nucleotides: TGCGCCAGCAGCCAGTCGGGGTGGGTTAGCACTGAAGCTTTCTTT. Its protein is CASSQSGWVSTEAFF.

This CDR3 reads CASSLSSGVGSPLHF. The DNA for the CDR3 is TGTGCCAGCAGCTTGTCGTCCGGGGTGGGGTCACCCCTCCACTTT. The chain uses TRBV5-6 and TRBJ1-6; D remains ambiguous. Trimming stripped 1 base from V and 10 bases from J, with 15 bases between. Germline V gives CDR1 SGHDT, CDR2 YYEEEE. The CDR3 length is 15 residues.

The J gene is TRBJ2-1, the V gene TRBV5-4; 10 nucleotides align to TRBD1. J was trimmed by 9 bases and V by 1 base; bases with no gene match: 7. This CDR3 has 15 residues. CDR1 and CDR2 (germline): SGHNT, YYREEE (reference sequence). This CDR3 reads CASSLPPGQGFEQFF. In DNA form, the CDR3 reads TGTGCCAGCAGCTTGCCTCCGGGACAGGGGTTTGAGCAGTTCTTC. Looking up the rest from reference TRBV5-4 and TRBJ2-1 gives the full variable domain: ETGVTQSPTHLIKTRGQQVTLRCSSQSGHNTVSWYQQALGQGPQFIFQYYREEENGRGNFPPRFSGLQFPNYSSELNVNALELDDSALYLCASSLPPGQGFEQFFGPGTRLTVL.

This sequence joins TRBV5-6 and TRBJ1-4; D unresolved. V was cut by 1 base and J by 5 bases, with 3 bases left in between. The CDR3 is made up of 12 amino acids. Looked up from germline, CDR1 is SGHDT and CDR2 is YYEEEE. Written as DNA, the CDR3 is TGTGCCAGCAGCTTGTTAAATGAAAAACTGTTTTTT. Amino acids: CASSLLNEKLFF.

V usage is TRBV19 and J usage is TRBJ1-4; TRBD1 aligns across 9 bases. J gave up 10 bases and V 4 bases, and 22 bases lay outside the gene matches. The germline V gene has CDR1 LNHDA and CDR2 SQIVND (reference sequence). The CDR3 is 19 residues long. CDR3 coding DNA: TGTGCCAGTAGTACCCTGAGACGGACAGGGGCCTTATCTTTTGGAAAACTGTTTTTT. Its protein product is CASSTLRRTGALSFGKLFF. Combining the CDR3 with reference TRBV19 and TRBJ1-4 gives the whole variable domain DGGITQSPKYLFRKEGQNVTLSCEQNLNHDAMYWYRQDPGQGLRLIYYSQIVNDFQKGDIAEGYSVSREKKESFPLTVTSAQKNPTAFYLCASSTLRRTGALSFGKLFFGSGTQLSVL.

The genes are TRBV27 and TRBJ2-7, with 7 bases fitting TRBD1. Losses at the gene ends were 5 bases for V and 4 bases for J; bases not matched to a gene: 20. Germline V gene data show CDR1 as MNHEY and CDR2 as SMNVEV (reference sequence). The CDR3 is 18 amino acids. In DNA form, the CDR3 reads TGTGCCAGCAGTGTACCAACACAGGGGCGAATAGGCTTATACGAGCAGTACTTC. It specifies CASSVPTQGRIGLYEQYF.

The genes are TRBV28 and TRBJ1-3; D might be TRBD1 (5 bases). Germline lookup yields CDR1 MDHEN and CDR2 SYDVKM. V lost 3 bases to trimming and J lost 0 bases, with 9 bases between them. This CDR3 spans 15 amino acids. CDR3 amino acids: CASSLGGSSGNTIYF. DNA for the CDR3: TGTGCCAGCAGTTTGGGGGGGAGCTCTGGAAACACCATATATTTT.

The rearrangement joins TRBV5-6 to TRBJ2-1, with 9 positions matching TRBD2. Germline trimming cut 0 bases from V and 2 bases from J; bases unmatched to any gene: 0. The length of the CDR3 is 15 residues. CDR1 SGHDT and CDR2 YYEEEE come from the germline V gene. The CDR3 DNA is TGTGCCAGCAGCTTGGTAGCGGGGGCCTACAATGAGCAGTTCTTC. It codes for CASSLVAGAYNEQFF.

The rearrangement links TRBV5-6 to TRBJ2-2; D might be TRBD2 (6 bases). The CDR3 consists of 15 residues. The germline V and J ends were trimmed by 4 bases and 4 bases, with 14 bases remaining between them. The germline CDR1 and CDR2 sequences are SGHDT and YYEEEE. DNA of the CDR3: TGTGCCAGCAGCCCAGAGGGACTTGCCACCGGGGAGCTGTTTTTT. It codes for CASSPEGLATGELFF. The complete variable domain, with remaining parts taken from reference TRBV5-6 and TRBJ2-2, reads DAGVTQSPTHLIKTRGQQVTLRCSPKSGHDTVSWYQQALGQGPQFIFQYYEEEERQRGNFPDRFSGHQFPNYSSELNVNALLLGDSALYLCASSPEGLATGELFFGEGSRLTVL.

This sequence joins TRBV28 and TRBJ2-6, with D perhaps TRBD2 (6 bases). The CDR3 is made up of 16 amino acids. Germline V gene sequence: CDR1 MDHEN, CDR2 SYDVKM. Trimming left V 7 bases short and J 2 bases short, with 15 bases between. In DNA form, the CDR3 reads TGTGCCAGCAAGGTCGCCGGAGGGGCTGGGGCCAACGTCCTGACTTTC. It codes for CASKVAGGAGANVLTF.

The chain links TRBV27 to TRBJ2-5; TRBD2 aligns across 11 bases. The germline CDR1 and CDR2 sequences are MNHEY and SMNVEV (reference sequence). The CDR3 loop spans 15 amino acids. Unmatched junction bases numbered 5, after V lost 6 bases and J lost 2 bases. DNA of the CDR3: TGTGCCAGCAGCGAGACTAGCGGGGAACAAGAGACCCAGTACTTC. Translating it yields CASSETSGEQETQYF.

The chain combines TRBV5-1 with TRBJ2-5; D unresolved. Germline V lookup: CDR1 SGHRS, CDR2 YFSETQ. The V end lost 4 bases, the J end lost 5 bases, and 15 bases lay between the germline ends. The CDR3 runs 14 residues. The chain's CDR3 is CASSPGRVAETQYF. In nucleotides, the CDR3 is TGCGCCAGCAGCCCGGGTCGAGTCGCGGAGACCCAGTACTTC.

V is TRBV7-9 and J is TRBJ1-6; D is possibly TRBD1 (6 bases). With 0 bases removed from V and 2 bases from J, the gap between germline ends came to 11 bases. CDR3 length equals 17 residues. Germline V gene sequence: CDR1 SEHNR, CDR2 FQNEAQ (reference sequence). This CDR3 reads CASSLATGPTYNSPLHF. CDR3 DNA sequence: TGTGCCAGCAGCTTAGCTACAGGGCCGACCTATAATTCACCCCTCCACTTT.

The chain joins TRBV6-2 or TRBV6-3 to TRBJ1-1, with 8 bases fitting TRBD1. Losses at the gene ends were 6 bases for V and 5 bases for J; bases not matched to a gene: 11. Germline V lookup: CDR1 MNHEY, CDR2 SVGEGT. The CDR3 spans 15 residues. The CDR3 protein is CASSRQGARGTEAFF. In DNA form, the CDR3 reads TGTGCCAGCAGCCGGCAGGGGGCGCGAGGGACTGAAGCTTTCTTT.

This clone appeared a single time. This rearrangement joins TRBV7-2 to TRBJ2-5; TRBD1 agrees at 8 bases. The junction had 8 bases not matched to a gene; V was cut back by 5 bases and J by 6 bases. CDR1 is SGHTA and CDR2 is FQGNSA in the germline V gene. The CDR3 extends over 14 amino acids. CDR3 amino acids: CASSPTNRGKTQYF. The CDR3, as DNA: TGTGCCAGCAGCCCTACCAACAGGGGGAAGACCCAGTACTTC.

The V and J genes are TRBV10-3 and TRBJ2-2, with 7 bases fitting TRBD1. V lost 10 bases, J lost 3 bases, and 8 bases stayed unmatched. The CDR3 covers 14 residues. The germline V gene has CDR1 ENHRY and CDR2 SYGVKD. The CDR3 sequence: CATTGVGDTGELFF. The DNA of the CDR3 is TGTGCCACTACAGGGGTTGGGGACACCGGGGAGCTGTTTTTT.

The V and J genes are TRBV19 and TRBJ1-6; no reliable D call. This CDR3 region has 13 residues. Germline V lookup: CDR1 LNHDA, CDR2 SQIVND (reference sequence). The V end was cut by 2 bases, the J end by 7 bases, with 6 bases between. CDR3 region: CASSILQNSPLHF. In nucleotides, the CDR3 is TGTGCCAGTAGTATACTTCAGAATTCACCCCTCCACTTT.

The J gene is TRBJ1-6, the V gene TRBV7-2, with a weak D call TRBD1 (6 bases). Deletions cut 5 bases from V and 11 bases from J, with 10 bases between. The CDR3 totals 12 residues. Germline CDR1 and CDR2: SGHTA and FQGNSA. The CDR3 is CASSRQVPPLHF. In nucleotides, the CDR3 is TGTGCCAGCAGCAGACAGGTCCCACCCCTCCACTTT.

CDR3 in amino acids: CASSIYRDNEQYF. The CDR3 DNA sequence: TGTGCCAGTAGTATATACAGGGACAACGAGCAGTACTTC. This rearrangement joins TRBV19 to TRBJ2-7, with a tentative D call TRBD1 (6 bases). Germline assignment: CDR1 LNHDA and CDR2 SQIVND (reference sequence). The V end lost 2 bases, the J end lost 5 bases, and 10 bases lay between the germline ends. There are 13 residues in the CDR3.

This clone was detected only once. The chain couples TRBV9 to TRBJ2-3, with TRBD2 as a possible D gene (5 bases). Trimming removed 0 bases from V and 5 bases from J, with 13 bases in between. The length of the CDR3 is 15 residues. CDR1 and CDR2 from the germline V gene are SGDLS and YYNGEE. The CDR3 spells CASSVAARGGDTQYF. Written as DNA, the CDR3 is TGTGCCAGCAGCGTAGCGGCCCGTGGAGGAGATACGCAGTATTTT. Using reference TRBV9 and TRBJ2-3 for the parts outside the CDR3, the full variable domain is DSGVTQTPKHLITATGQRVTLRCSPRSGDLSVYWYQQSLDQGLQFLIQYYNGEERAKGNILERFSAQQFPDLHSELNLSSLELGDSALYFCASSVAARGGDTQYFGPGTRLTVL.

The CDR3 region has the DNA TGTGCCAGCAGTTCGACCGCCGGGACAGCGAATCAGCCCCAGCATTTT. Its translation is CASSSTAGTANQPQHF. The gene calls are TRBV28 and TRBJ1-5; 7 nucleotides agree with TRBD1. J was trimmed by 4 bases and V by 4 bases; bases with no gene match: 10. The CDR3 has 16 amino acids. Germline V gene sequence: CDR1 MDHEN, CDR2 SYDVKM.

The CDR3 spells CASSLERGRGAKNIQYF. The CDR3 DNA follows: TGTGCCAGCAGCTTGGAGAGGGGGCGCGGGGCCAAAAACATTCAGTACTTC. The J gene is TRBJ2-4, the V gene TRBV5-4, with 7 nucleotides matching TRBD1. Germline-derived CDR1 and CDR2 are SGHNT and YYREEE (reference sequence). V was clipped by 0 bases and J by 1 base; unmatched bases: 7. There are 17 residues in the CDR3.